Sequencing of this TCR beta chain was carried out in a study of blood T cell repertoires in COVID-19. As for the study in general: Donors in the United States, Italy and Spain gave samples during acute or convalescent COVID-19. PBMCs, B-cell-depleted T cells, or T cells were the source of the cDNA or gDNA that made up the material.

Per the authors' pipeline: The assay estimated nucleated cells by amplifying reference gene primers. TCRdb's copy holds only in-frame clones and misses some; the assay was immunoSEQ multiplex PCR. That table furnishes V, J and clone size, whereas the DNA furnished D and trimming. The table records some 3,000 clones, 75% to 90% of them present only once. V was clipped by 4 bases and J by 2 bases, with 13 bases between them. Germline V gives CDR1 SGHDT, CDR2 YYEEEE. CDR3 length: 15 amino acids. The sequence was collected from a human donor with active COVID-19. The donor label of this sample is uncertain. J is TRBJ1-5 and V is TRBV5-6; D possibly corresponds to TRBD1 (6 bases). The specimen was peripheral blood. The CDR3 DNA follows: TGTGCCAGCAGCCGGGGGGGGCTGGGCAATCAGCCCCAGCATTTT. This encodes CASSRGGLGNQPQHF.